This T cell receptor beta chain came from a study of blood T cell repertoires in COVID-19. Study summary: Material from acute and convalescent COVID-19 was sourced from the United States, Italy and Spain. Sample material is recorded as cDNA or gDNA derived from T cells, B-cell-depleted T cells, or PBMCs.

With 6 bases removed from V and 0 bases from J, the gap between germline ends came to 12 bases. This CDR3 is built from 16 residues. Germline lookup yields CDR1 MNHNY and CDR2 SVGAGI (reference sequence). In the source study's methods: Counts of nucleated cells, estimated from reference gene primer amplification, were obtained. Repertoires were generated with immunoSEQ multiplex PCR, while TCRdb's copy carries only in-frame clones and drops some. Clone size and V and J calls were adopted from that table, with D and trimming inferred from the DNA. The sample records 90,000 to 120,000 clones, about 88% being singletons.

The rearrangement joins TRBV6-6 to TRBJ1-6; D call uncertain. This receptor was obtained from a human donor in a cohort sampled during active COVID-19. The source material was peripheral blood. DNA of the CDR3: TGTGCCAGCAGATCCACAGCCAGCTCCTATAATTCACCCCTCCACTTT. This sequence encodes CASRSTASSYNSPLHF.